Listed here are 5 T cell receptor beta chains from one sample, sequenced in a study of a mutant IDH1 vaccine in newly diagnosed glioma. As to time point: week 23, last vaccination. All doses held 300 ug of mutant IDH1 20-mer peptide, with topical imiquimod. Method: immunoSEQ multiplex PCR; TCRdb's copy keeps in-frame clones and lacks some. The data contain under 85,000 clones, approximately 85% of them singletons. Their specific antigens are unknown. Sequencing used PBMCs, obtained from a glioma patient whose treatment included an IDH1 peptide vaccine. Receptors were obtained from a woman between 50 and 59 years old with glioma.

The J gene is TRBJ2-3, the V gene TRBV4-1; 8 bases are shared with TRBD2. Germline V gives CDR1 MGHRA, CDR2 YSYEKL. Germline trimming cut 2 bases from V and 4 bases from J; bases unmatched to any gene: 5. This CDR3 spans 15 amino acids. CDR3: CASSQTGLAADTQYF. The CDR3 DNA sequence: TGCGCCAGCAGCCAAACAGGACTAGCCGCAGATACGCAGTATTTT.

The rearrangement joins TRBV4-1 to TRBJ1-2, with no clear D. With 0 bases removed from V and 2 bases from J, the gap between germline ends came to 1 base. This CDR3 region has 12 residues. The germline V gene encodes CDR1 MGHRA and CDR2 YSYEKL. DNA of the CDR3: TGCGCCAGCAGCCAAGACAACTATGGCTACACCTTC. Translation: CASSQDNYGYTF.

J is TRBJ1-2 and V is TRBV6-1; D remains ambiguous. CDR1 is MNHNS, CDR2 SASEGT, per germline. The CDR3 contains 14 residues. V was trimmed by 2 bases and J by 7 bases, leaving 14 bases between them. In nucleotides, the CDR3 is TGTGCCAGCAGTGAATTTAGTTCCGGGGTTGGCTACACCTTC. Translating gives CASSEFSSGVGYTF.

This clone came up a few times. This chain joins TRBV6-6 and TRBJ1-1, with TRBD1 identical over 7 bases. J was trimmed by 11 bases and V by 6 bases; bases with no gene match: 12. Per the germline V gene, CDR1 is MNHNY and CDR2 is SVGAGI (reference sequence). The CDR3 consists of 13 residues. CDR3 loop: CASSLGQLIVAFF. For the CDR3, the DNA is TGTGCCAGCAGCCTGGGACAGCTAATAGTCGCTTTCTTT.

The V and J genes are TRBV9 and TRBJ1-3; 8 bases line up with TRBD1. The germline V gene has CDR1 SGDLS and CDR2 YYNGEE. The CDR3 contains 15 residues. Losses at the gene ends were 4 bases for V and 5 bases for J; bases not matched to a gene: 8. This CDR3 is CASSPRTGSRNTIYF. CDR3 in DNA: TGTGCCAGCAGCCCCCGGACAGGGTCTCGAAACACCATATATTTT.